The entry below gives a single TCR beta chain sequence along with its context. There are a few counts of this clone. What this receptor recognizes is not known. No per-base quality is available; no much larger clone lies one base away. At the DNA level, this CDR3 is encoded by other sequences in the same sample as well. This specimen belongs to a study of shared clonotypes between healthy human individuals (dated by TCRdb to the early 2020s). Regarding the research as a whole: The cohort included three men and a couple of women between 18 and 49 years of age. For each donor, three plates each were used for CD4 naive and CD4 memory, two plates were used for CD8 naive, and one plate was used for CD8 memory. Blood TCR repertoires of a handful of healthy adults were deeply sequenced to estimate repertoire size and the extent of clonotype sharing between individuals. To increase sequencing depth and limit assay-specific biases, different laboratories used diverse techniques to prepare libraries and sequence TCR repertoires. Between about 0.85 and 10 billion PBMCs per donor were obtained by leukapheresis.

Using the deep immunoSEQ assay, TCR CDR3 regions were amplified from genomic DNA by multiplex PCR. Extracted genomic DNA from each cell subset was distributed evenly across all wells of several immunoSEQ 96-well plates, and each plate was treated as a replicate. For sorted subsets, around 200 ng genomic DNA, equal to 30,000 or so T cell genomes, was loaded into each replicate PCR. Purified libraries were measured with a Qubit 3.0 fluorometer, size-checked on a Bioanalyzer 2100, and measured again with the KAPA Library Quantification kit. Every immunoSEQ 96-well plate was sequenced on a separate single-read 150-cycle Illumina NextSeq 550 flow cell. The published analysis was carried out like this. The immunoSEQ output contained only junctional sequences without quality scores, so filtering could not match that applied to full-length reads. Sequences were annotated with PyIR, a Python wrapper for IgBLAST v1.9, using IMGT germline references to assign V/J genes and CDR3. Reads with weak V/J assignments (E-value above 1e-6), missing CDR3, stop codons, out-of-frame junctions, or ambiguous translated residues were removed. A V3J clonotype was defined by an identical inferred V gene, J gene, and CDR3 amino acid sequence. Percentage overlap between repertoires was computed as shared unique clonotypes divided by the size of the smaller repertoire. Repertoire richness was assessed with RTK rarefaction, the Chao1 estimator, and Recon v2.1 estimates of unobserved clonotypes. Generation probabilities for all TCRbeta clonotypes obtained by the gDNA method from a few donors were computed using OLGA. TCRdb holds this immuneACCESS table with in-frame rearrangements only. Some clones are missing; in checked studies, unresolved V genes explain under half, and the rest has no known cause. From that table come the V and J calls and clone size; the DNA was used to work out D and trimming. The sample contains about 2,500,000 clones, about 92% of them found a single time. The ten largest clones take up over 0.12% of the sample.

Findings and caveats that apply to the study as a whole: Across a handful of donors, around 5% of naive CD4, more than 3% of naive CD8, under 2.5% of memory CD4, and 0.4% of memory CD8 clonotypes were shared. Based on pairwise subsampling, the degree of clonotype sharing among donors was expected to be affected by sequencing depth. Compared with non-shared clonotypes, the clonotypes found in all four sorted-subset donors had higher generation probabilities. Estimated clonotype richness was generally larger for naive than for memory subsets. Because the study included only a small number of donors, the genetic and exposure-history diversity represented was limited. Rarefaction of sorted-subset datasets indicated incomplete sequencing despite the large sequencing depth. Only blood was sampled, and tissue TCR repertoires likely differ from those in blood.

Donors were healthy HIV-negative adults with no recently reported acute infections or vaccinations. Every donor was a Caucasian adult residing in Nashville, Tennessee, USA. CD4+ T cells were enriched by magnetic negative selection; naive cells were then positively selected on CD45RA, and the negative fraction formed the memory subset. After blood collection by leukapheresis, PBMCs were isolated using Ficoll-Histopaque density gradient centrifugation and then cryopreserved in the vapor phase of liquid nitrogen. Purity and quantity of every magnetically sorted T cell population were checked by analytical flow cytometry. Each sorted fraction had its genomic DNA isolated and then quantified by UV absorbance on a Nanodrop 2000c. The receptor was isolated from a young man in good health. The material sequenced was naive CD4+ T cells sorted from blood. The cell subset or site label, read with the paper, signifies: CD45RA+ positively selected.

The nucleotide sequence reads TGCGCCAGCAGCTTGGCAGGGCAGAGCAATCAGCCCCAGCATTTT. This encodes CASSLAGQSNQPQHF. Here the chain combines TRBV5-1 and TRBJ1-5; the D gene is perhaps TRBD1, on 5 matching bases. CDR1 and CDR2, per the germline V gene, are SGHRS and YFSETQ. Trimming costs V 0 bases and J 1 base, and their ends lie 8 bases apart. The CDR3 measures 15 amino acids from cysteine to phenylalanine. Only CDR3 DNA is held: 45 bases, read in frame from base 1.